The 3 T cell receptor beta chains below were found in one sample sequenced in a study of response to subunit inactivated influenza vaccine. TCRdb analysed the RT-PCR reads with MiXCR anew, one entry per CDR3 protein. The sample includes about 700,000 distinct CDR3 sequences, roughly 14% of them seen just once. The sequenced sample was PBMCs from blood, obtained 14 days before vaccination. Receptor source: a man aged 50 or older who received an inactivated influenza vaccine.

CDR3 protein: CASSFESGAGTDTQYF. The DNA for the CDR3 is TGTGCCAGCAGTTTTGAGAGCGGAGCTGGGACAGATACGCAGTATTTT. J is TRBJ2-3 and V is TRBV28; D might be TRBD2 (5 bases). The ends were cut back, 3 bases at V and 3 bases at J, with 16 bases in the middle. The CDR3 consists of 16 residues. Germline CDR1 and CDR2: MDHEN and SYDVKM.

This clonotype was recorded many times. The chain links TRBV10-3 to TRBJ1-4; D remains unclear. The CDR3 runs 13 residues. Trimming took 9 bases from V and 0 from J, leaving 8 bases between them. Germline loops: CDR1 ENHRY, CDR2 SYGVKD. The CDR3 sequence is CAIAEATNEKLFF. CDR3 nucleotide sequence: TGTGCCATAGCTGAAGCAACTAATGAAAAACTGTTTTTT.

The chain recombines TRBV29-1 with TRBJ2-7; the D gene is possibly TRBD2 (5 bases). The V and J ends lost 6 bases and 2 bases respectively, with 14 bases between them. Germline V lookup: CDR1 SQVTM, CDR2 ANQGSEA. The CDR3 runs to 13 residues. The CDR3 nucleotides are TGCAGCGTAGGGAATCGGGAACCCTACGAGCAGTACTTC. Amino acid sequence: CSVGNREPYEQYF.